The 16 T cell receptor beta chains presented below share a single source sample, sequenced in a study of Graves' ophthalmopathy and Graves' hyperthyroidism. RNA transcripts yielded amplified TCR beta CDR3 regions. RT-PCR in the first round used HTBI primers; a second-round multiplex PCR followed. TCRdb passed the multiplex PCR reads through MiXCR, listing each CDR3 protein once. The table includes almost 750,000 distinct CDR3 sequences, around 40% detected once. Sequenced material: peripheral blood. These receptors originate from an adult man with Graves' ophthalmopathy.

The CDR3 DNA sequence: TGTGCCAGCAGCTTGGGGACAGGGACTGTGTATGGCTACACCTTC. Its translation: CASSLGTGTVYGYTF. V gene TRBV7-2 combines with J gene TRBJ1-2; 9 bases align to TRBD1. With V trimmed by 3 bases and J by 5 bases, 7 bases remained unmatched. The CDR3 is 15 amino acids. Per the germline V gene, CDR1 is SGHTA and CDR2 is FQGNSA.

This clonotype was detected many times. For the CDR3, the DNA is TGTGCCAGTAGTCCCCAGGGACAGGGATACGAGCAGTACTTC. Translation gives CASSPQGQGYEQYF. The V and J genes are TRBV19 and TRBJ2-7; 9 nucleotides match TRBD1. CDR3 length equals 14 residues. The V and J ends lost 5 bases and 4 bases, in that order; junction bases with no gene match: 6. CDR1 is LNHDA, CDR2 SQIVND, per germline (reference sequence).

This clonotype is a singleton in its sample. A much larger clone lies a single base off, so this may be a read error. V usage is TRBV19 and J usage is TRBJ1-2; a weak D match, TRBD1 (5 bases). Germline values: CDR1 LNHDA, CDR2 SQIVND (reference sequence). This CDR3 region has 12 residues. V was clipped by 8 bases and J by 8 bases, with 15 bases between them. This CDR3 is CASGYYRRGYTF. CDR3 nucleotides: TGTGCCAGTGGTTACTACAGGCGCGGCTACACCTTC. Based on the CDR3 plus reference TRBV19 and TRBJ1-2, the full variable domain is DGGITQSPKYLFRKEGQNVTLSCEQNLNHDAMYWYRQDPGQGLRLIYYSQIVNDFQKGDIAEGYSVSREKKESFPLTVTSAQKNPTAFYLCASGYYRRGYTFGSGTRLTVV.

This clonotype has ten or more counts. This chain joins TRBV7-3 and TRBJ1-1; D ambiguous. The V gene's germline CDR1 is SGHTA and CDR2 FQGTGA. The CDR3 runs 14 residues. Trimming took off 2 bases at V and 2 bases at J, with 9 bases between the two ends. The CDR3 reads CASSLWAVNTEAFF. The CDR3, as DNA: TGTGCCAGCAGCTTATGGGCAGTCAACACTGAAGCTTTCTTT.

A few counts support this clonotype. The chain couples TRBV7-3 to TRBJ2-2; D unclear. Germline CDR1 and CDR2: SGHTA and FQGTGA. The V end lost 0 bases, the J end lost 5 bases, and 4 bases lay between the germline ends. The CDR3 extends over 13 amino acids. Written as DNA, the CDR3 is TGTGCCAGCAGCTTAACGTTGACCGGGGAGCTGTTTTTT. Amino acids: CASSLTLTGELFF.

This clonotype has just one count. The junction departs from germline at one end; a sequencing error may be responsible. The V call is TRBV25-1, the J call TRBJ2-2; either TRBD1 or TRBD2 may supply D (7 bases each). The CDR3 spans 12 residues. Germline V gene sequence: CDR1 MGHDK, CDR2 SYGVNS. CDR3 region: CASNRQGGGLFF. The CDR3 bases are TGTGCCAGCAATCGACAGGGAGGGGGGCTGTTTTTT.

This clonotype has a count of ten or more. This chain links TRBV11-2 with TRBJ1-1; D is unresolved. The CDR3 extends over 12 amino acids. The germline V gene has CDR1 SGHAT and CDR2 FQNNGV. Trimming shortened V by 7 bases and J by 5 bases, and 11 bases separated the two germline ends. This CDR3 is CASTLGPTEAFF. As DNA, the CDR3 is TGTGCCAGCACCCTCGGGCCGACTGAAGCTTTCTTT. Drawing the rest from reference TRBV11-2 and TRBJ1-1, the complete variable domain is EAGVAQSPRYKIIEKRQSVAFWCNPISGHATLYWYQQILGQGPKLLIQFQNNGVVDDSQLPKDRFSAERLKGVDSTLKIQPAKLEDSAVYLCASTLGPTEAFFGQGTRLTVV.

This chain's CDR3 is CASSRTVRTGELFF. CDR3 DNA: TGTGCCAGCTCGAGGACAGTTAGGACCGGGGAGCTGTTTTTT. The rearrangement links TRBV6-4 to TRBJ2-2; D is possibly TRBD1 (6 bases). V lost 8 bases to trimming and J lost 5 bases, with 15 bases between them. The length of the CDR3 is 14 residues. Germline loops: CDR1 MRHNA, CDR2 SNTAGT.

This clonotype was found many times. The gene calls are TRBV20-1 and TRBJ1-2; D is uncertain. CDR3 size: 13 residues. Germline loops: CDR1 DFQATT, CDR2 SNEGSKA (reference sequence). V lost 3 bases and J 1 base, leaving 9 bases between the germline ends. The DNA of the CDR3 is TGCAGTGCTAGGACCGAACTTAACTATGGCTACACCTTC. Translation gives CSARTELNYGYTF.

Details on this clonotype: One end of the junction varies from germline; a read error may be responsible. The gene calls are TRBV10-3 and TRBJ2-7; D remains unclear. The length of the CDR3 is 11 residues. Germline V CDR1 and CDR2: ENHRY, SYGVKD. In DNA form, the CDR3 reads TGTGCCAGCAGTGCCCAATACGAGCAGTACTTC. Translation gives CASSAQYEQYF.

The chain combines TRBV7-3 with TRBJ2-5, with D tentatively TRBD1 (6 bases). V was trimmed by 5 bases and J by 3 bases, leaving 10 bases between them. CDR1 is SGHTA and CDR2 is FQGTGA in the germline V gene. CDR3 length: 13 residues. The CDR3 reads CASSQGHKETQYF. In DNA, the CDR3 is TGTGCCAGCAGCCAGGGACACAAAGAGACCCAGTACTTC.

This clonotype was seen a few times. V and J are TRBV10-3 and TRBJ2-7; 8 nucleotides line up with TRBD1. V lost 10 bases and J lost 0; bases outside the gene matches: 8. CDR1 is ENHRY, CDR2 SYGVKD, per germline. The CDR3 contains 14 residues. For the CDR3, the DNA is TGTGCCACTAAGGGGGACAGGAGCTCCTACGAGCAGTACTTC. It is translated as CATKGDRSSYEQYF.

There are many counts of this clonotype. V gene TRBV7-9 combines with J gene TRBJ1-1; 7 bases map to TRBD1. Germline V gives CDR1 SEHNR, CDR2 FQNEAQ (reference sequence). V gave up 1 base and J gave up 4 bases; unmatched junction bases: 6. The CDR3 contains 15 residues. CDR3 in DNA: TGTGCCAGCAGCTTAGTGGGGGGACAGCGCACTGAAGCTTTCTTT. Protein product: CASSLVGGQRTEAFF.

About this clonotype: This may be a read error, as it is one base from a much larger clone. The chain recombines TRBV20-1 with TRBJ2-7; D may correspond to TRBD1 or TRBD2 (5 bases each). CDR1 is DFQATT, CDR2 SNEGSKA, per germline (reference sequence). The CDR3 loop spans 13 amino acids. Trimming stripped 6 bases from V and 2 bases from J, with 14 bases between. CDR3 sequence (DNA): TGCAGTGCCACGAGGGCAGGGCCCTACGAGCAGTACTTC. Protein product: CSATRAGPYEQYF.

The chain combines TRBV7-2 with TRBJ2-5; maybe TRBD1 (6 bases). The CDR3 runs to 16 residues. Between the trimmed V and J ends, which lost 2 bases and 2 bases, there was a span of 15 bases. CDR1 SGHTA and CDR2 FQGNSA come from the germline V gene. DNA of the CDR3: TGTGCCAGCAGCTTAAGAGCAGGGGATTTGCAAGAGACCCAGTACTTC. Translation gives CASSLRAGDLQETQYF.

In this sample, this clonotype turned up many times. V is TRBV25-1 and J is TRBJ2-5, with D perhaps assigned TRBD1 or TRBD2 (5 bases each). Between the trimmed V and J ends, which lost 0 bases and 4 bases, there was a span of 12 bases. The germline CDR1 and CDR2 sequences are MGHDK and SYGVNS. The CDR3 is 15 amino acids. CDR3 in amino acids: CASSEYMGVGETQYF. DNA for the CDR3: TGTGCCAGCAGTGAATATATGGGGGTTGGAGAGACCCAGTACTTC.